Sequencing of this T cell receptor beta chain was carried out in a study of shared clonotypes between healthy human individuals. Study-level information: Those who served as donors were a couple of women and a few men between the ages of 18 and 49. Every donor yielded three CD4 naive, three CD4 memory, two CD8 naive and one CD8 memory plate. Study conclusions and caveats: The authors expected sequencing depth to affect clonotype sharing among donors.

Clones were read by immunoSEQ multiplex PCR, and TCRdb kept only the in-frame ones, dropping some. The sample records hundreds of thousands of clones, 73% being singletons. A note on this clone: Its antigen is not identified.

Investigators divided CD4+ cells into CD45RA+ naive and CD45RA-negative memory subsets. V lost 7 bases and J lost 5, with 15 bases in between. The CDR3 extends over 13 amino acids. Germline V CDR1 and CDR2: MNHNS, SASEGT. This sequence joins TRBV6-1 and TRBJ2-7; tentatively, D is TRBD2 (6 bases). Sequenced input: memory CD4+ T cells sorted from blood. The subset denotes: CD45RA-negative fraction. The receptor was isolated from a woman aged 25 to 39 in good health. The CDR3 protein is CASIGGQGDEQYF. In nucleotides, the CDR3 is TGTGCCAGCATAGGAGGGCAGGGAGACGAGCAGTACTTC.